A selection of T cell receptor beta chains follows, all from one sample in a study of blood T cells in healthy people across ages. From the 5' RACE reads, TCRdb called clonotypes with MiXCR, one entry per CDR3 protein. The sample carries about 640,000 distinct CDR3 sequences, 45% to 65% recorded once. Material: blood. The receptors shown here come from a man aged 60 to 75 in good health. Each CDR3 is given with its conserved first and last residue. The D gene is left open where the match is weak. Clone size appears in some rows only: once, few, many, or a class for an expanded clone.

CDR3nt: TGCAGTGCTATGCCAGGACAGGGGTTTGCGGAGACCCAGTACTTC
CDR3aa: CSAMPGQGFAETQYF
len: 15
d_gene: TRBD1
abundance: .
j_gene: TRBJ2-5
v_gene: TRBV20-1

CDR3nt: TGTGCCAGCAGCCCTCAAGTAAGCGGGGGAAAGACGGGGGAGCAGTACTTC
CDR3aa: CASSPQVSGGKTGEQYF
len: 17
d_gene: TRBD2
abundance: .
j_gene: TRBJ2-7
v_gene: TRBV5-6

CDR3nt: TGTGCCAGCAGCCAAGATGTAGGGGCGGGGGGCGATATCTACGAGCAGTACTTC
CDR3aa: CASSQDVGAGGDIYEQYF
len: 18
d_gene: TRBD2
abundance: .
j_gene: TRBJ2-7
v_gene: TRBV4-2

CDR3nt: TGTGCCAGCAGCTTATTCTCTGCGGGGGATGGAGAGACCCAGTACTTC
CDR3aa: CASSLFSAGDGETQYF
len: 16
d_gene: TRBD2
abundance: .
j_gene: TRBJ2-5
v_gene: TRBV7-9

CDR3nt: TGCAGTGCTAATAGCGGGACAGCCACCGGGGAGCTGTTTTTT
CDR3aa: CSANSGTATGELFF
len: 14
d_gene: .
abundance: .
j_gene: TRBJ2-2
v_gene: TRBV20-1

CDR3nt: TGTGCCACCAGCAGAGATCCAGGGACCTCCTACGAGCAGTACTTC
CDR3aa: CATSRDPGTSYEQYF
len: 15
d_gene: .
abundance: .
j_gene: TRBJ2-7
v_gene: TRBV15

CDR3nt: TGTGCCAGCTCACCACCTGCCACCACAGATACGCAGTATTTT
CDR3aa: CASSPPATTDTQYF
len: 14
d_gene: .
abundance: few
j_gene: TRBJ2-3
v_gene: TRBV18

CDR3nt: TGTGCCAGCAGGGAAGCGGGGAACACTGAAGCTTTCTTT
CDR3aa: CASREAGNTEAFF
len: 13
d_gene: .
abundance: once
j_gene: TRBJ1-1
v_gene: TRBV6-1

CDR3nt: TGTGCCAGCAGCTTAACTAACACTGAAGCTTTCTTT
CDR3aa: CASSLTNTEAFF
len: 12
d_gene: .
abundance: many
j_gene: TRBJ1-1
v_gene: TRBV11-2

CDR3nt: TGCGCCAGCAGCTTGGCCCTTAGTGAGTGGCAGTTCTTC
CDR3aa: CASSLALSEWQFF
len: 13
d_gene: .
abundance: .
j_gene: TRBJ2-1
v_gene: TRBV5-1

CDR3nt: TGCGCCAGCAGCTTGGGGACAGGGTCCCGTGGGAATGAGCAGTTCTTC
CDR3aa: CASSLGTGSRGNEQFF
len: 16
d_gene: TRBD1
abundance: .
j_gene: TRBJ2-1
v_gene: TRBV5-1

CDR3nt: TGTGCCAGCAGCGAGAGCCCCTTTTCTGTTGAGACCCAGTACTTC
CDR3aa: CASSESPFSVETQYF
len: 15
d_gene: .
abundance: once
j_gene: TRBJ2-5
v_gene: TRBV9

CDR3nt: TGTGCCAGCAGTTACCGCGCTCTAGGGCAGGGTTGGTTCTTC
CDR3aa: CASSYRALGQGWFF
len: 14
d_gene: .
abundance: .
j_gene: TRBJ2-1
v_gene: TRBV28

CDR3nt: TGTGCCAGCAATCCAGCCGGGGCCCTCTACGAGCAGTACTTC
CDR3aa: CASNPAGALYEQYF
len: 14
d_gene: .
abundance: .
j_gene: TRBJ2-7
v_gene: TRBV6-2/TRBV6-3

CDR3nt: TGTGCCAGCAGCGCCAGGGTGGGCTACGGCTACACCTTC
CDR3aa: CASSARVGYGYTF
len: 13
d_gene: .
abundance: few
j_gene: TRBJ1-2
v_gene: TRBV27

CDR3nt: TGCAGTGCTAGGCCGCGTGTAACTAGCGGTGATACGCAGTATTTT
CDR3aa: CSARPRVTSGDTQYF
len: 15
d_gene: TRBD2
abundance: .
j_gene: TRBJ2-3
v_gene: TRBV20-1

CDR3nt: TGCGCCAGCAGCTTGGCCGGGACAGAGCAAGAGACCCAGTACTTC
CDR3aa: CASSLAGTEQETQYF
len: 15
d_gene: TRBD1
abundance: few
j_gene: TRBJ2-5
v_gene: TRBV5-1

CDR3nt: TGTGCCAGCAGTTCCGTTTATGAGCAGTTCTTC
CDR3aa: CASSSVYEQFF
len: 11
d_gene: .
abundance: .
j_gene: TRBJ2-1
v_gene: TRBV6-7

CDR3nt: TGCAGCGTTGAAAGCCCTAACTATGGCTACACCTTC
CDR3aa: CSVESPNYGYTF
len: 12
d_gene: .
abundance: once
j_gene: TRBJ1-2
v_gene: TRBV29-1

CDR3nt: TGTGCCAGCAGCTCCCGGACAGGGACCTATGGCTACACCTTC
CDR3aa: CASSSRTGTYGYTF
len: 14
d_gene: TRBD1
abundance: .
j_gene: TRBJ1-2
v_gene: TRBV11-2

CDR3nt: TGTGCCAGCAGTTACGGGGACAGCCCGAACACTGAAGCTTTCTTT
CDR3aa: CASSYGDSPNTEAFF
len: 15
d_gene: TRBD1
abundance: .
j_gene: TRBJ1-1
v_gene: TRBV6-5

CDR3nt: TGCAATGCTAGGAACCAGGGGAGTCAGCCCCAGCATTTT
CDR3aa: CNARNQGSQPQHF
len: 13
d_gene: .
abundance: .
j_gene: TRBJ1-5
v_gene: TRBV20-1

CDR3nt: TGTGCCACCCGCCCGGGACAGGGGAACACTGAAGCTTTCTTT
CDR3aa: CATRPGQGNTEAFF
len: 14
d_gene: TRBD1
abundance: once
j_gene: TRBJ1-1
v_gene: TRBV10-3

CDR3nt: TGCGCCAGCAGCTTATACGCGGGGGCCCGTGAAGGGACCCAGTACTTC
CDR3aa: CASSLYAGAREGTQYF
len: 16
d_gene: .
abundance: .
j_gene: TRBJ2-5
v_gene: TRBV5-1